These 3 T cell receptor beta chains were all obtained from the same sample, sequenced in a study of shared clonotypes between healthy human individuals. This table comes from immunoSEQ multiplex PCR, and its TCRdb copy is limited to in-frame clones, with some not included. Of about 480,000 clones listed, around 79% are singletons. Sample: PBMCs. These receptors all stem from a woman aged 40 to 49 in good health. Some clones in this sample may be carry-over from other donors' samples.

Worth noting for this clone: One end of the junction fails to match germline, which may point to a read error. The chain joins TRBV11-2 to TRBJ1-3; maybe TRBD1 (5 bases). The V gene's germline CDR1 is SGHAT and CDR2 FQNNGV. The CDR3 extends over 17 amino acids. The CDR3 DNA reads TGTGCCAGCAGCGGCTGGCTCAGGGCTTCATCTGGTAACACCATATATTTT. Its translation: CASSGWLRASSGNTIYF. Based on the CDR3 plus reference TRBV11-2 and TRBJ1-3, the full variable domain is EAGVAQSPRYKIIEKRQSVAFWCNPISGHATLYWYQQILGQGPKLLIQFQNNGVVDDSQLPKDRFSAERLKGVDSTLKIQPAKLEDSAVYLCASSGWLRASSGNTIYFGEGSWLTVV.

The chain combines TRBV19 with TRBJ2-3, with D maybe TRBD2 (6 bases). The CDR3 consists of 15 residues. From germline, CDR1 is LNHDA and CDR2 SQIVND (reference sequence). The germline V and J ends were trimmed by 5 bases and 3 bases, with 15 bases remaining between them. CDR3 in amino acids: CASSPEEGRTDTQYF. The CDR3 DNA follows: TGTGCCAGTAGTCCTGAGGAGGGCCGGACAGATACGCAGTATTTT.

On this clone: Other DNA variants within this sample encode the same CDR3. The V gene is TRBV19, the J gene TRBJ1-4; D is unresolved. This CDR3 is 11 amino acids long. Trimming took off 5 bases at V and 4 bases at J, with 2 bases between the two ends. Germline V gene data show CDR1 as LNHDA and CDR2 as SQIVND (reference sequence). CDR3: CASSLNEKLFF. The CDR3 nucleotides are TGTGCCAGTAGTCTTAATGAAAAACTGTTTTTT.